These 19 T cell receptor beta chains share one sample of origin, sequenced in a study of shared clonotypes between healthy human individuals. CD45RO-negative CD8 cells positively selected for CCR7 made up the naive population, which excluded terminally differentiated effector memory CD45RA+ cells. Profiled with immunoSEQ multiplex PCR; TCRdb holds only in-frame clones, not every one. The sample lists 600,000 or so clones; approximately 95% were seen once. The sequenced sample was naive CD8+ T cells sorted from blood. The source of these receptors is a young woman in good health.

This CDR3 reads CASSQATGPFYEQYF. CDR3 coding DNA: TGCGCCAGCAGCCAAGCGACAGGGCCCTTCTACGAGCAGTACTTC. The J gene is TRBJ2-5, the V gene TRBV4-1, with 7 bases matching TRBD1. The J call is doubtful: the DNA matches TRBJ2-7 better. This CDR3 spans 15 amino acids. CDR1 is MGHRA and CDR2 is YSYEKL in the germline V gene.

The chain links TRBV7-2 to TRBJ1-2; no clear D gene. V was clipped by 5 bases and J by 5 bases, with 3 bases between them. CDR3 length equals 10 residues. The germline V gene encodes CDR1 SGHTA and CDR2 FQGNSA. CDR3 sequence (DNA): TGTGCCAGCAGCCGATATGGCTACACCTTC. Its protein is CASSRYGYTF. Looking up the rest from reference TRBV7-2 and TRBJ1-2 gives the full variable domain: GAGVSQSPSNKVTEKGKDVELRCDPISGHTALYWYRQSLGQGLEFLIYFQGNSAPDKSGLPSDRFSAERTGGSVSTLTIQRTQQEDSAVYLCASSRYGYTFGSGTRLTVV.

The rearrangement joins TRBV28 to TRBJ1-2, with TRBD1 matching 7 bases. The CDR3 loop spans 16 amino acids. Germline V gene sequence: CDR1 MDHEN, CDR2 SYDVKM. Trimming took 6 bases from V and 3 from J; bases not matched to a gene: 13. The CDR3 sequence is CASRLWDSLLDYGYTF. The CDR3 DNA reads as TGTGCCAGCAGGCTATGGGACAGTCTGCTGGACTATGGCTACACCTTC.

V usage is TRBV27 and J usage is TRBJ2-5; D is uncertain. Between the trimmed V and J ends, which lost 7 bases and 2 bases, there was a span of 17 bases. The germline V gene encodes CDR1 MNHEY and CDR2 SMNVEV (reference sequence). CDR3 length: 15 amino acids. The CDR3, as DNA: TGTGCCAGCAAAGATAGACCGAGAGAACAAGAGACCCAGTACTTC. Translating gives CASKDRPREQETQYF.

The chain is built from TRBV27 and TRBJ2-3; unclear D gene. Trimming left V 5 bases short and J 0 bases short, with 12 bases between. This CDR3 has 15 amino acids. The germline CDR1 and CDR2 sequences are MNHEY and SMNVEV (reference sequence). The DNA for the CDR3 is TGTGCCAGCAGTACCACCCCCCTTAGCACAGATACGCAGTATTTT. Its protein product is CASSTTPLSTDTQYF.

V usage is TRBV25-1 and J usage is TRBJ2-7; 7 bases agree with TRBD1. Unmatched junction bases numbered 3, after V lost 4 bases and J lost 0 bases. This CDR3 has 14 amino acids. CDR1 is MGHDK, CDR2 SYGVNS, per germline. In DNA form, the CDR3 reads TGTGCCAGCAGTGGCCGGGACAGCTCCTACGAGCAGTACTTC. Residues: CASSGRDSSYEQYF.

Note on this clone: The same CDR3 can be traced to other DNA sequences in this sample. The chain combines TRBV5-4 with TRBJ2-5, with D unresolved. The CDR3 extends over 13 amino acids. Trimming removed 0 bases at V and 1 base at J, with 4 bases between. Germline CDR1 reads SGHNT; CDR2 reads YYREEE (reference sequence). As DNA, the CDR3 is TGTGCCAGCAGCTTGGTGGCCCAAGAGACCCAGTACTTC. Protein product: CASSLVAQETQYF.

The chain couples TRBV10-2 to TRBJ2-7; D may be TRBD1 or TRBD2 (6 bases each). Trimming took 8 bases from V and 7 from J, leaving 12 bases between them. The CDR3 covers 11 residues. Germline V gives CDR1 WSHSY, CDR2 SAAADI. CDR3 sequence (DNA): TGCGCCAGCTGGAGGGGGGCGGAGCAGTACTTC. Residues: CASWRGAEQYF.

This rearrangement joins TRBV19 to TRBJ2-6; no clear D gene. Germline V lookup: CDR1 LNHDA, CDR2 SQIVND (reference sequence). Trimming stripped 2 bases from V and 0 bases from J, with 5 bases between. The CDR3 length is 15 residues. The CDR3 sequence: CASSILPSGANVLTF. CDR3 coding DNA: TGTGCCAGTAGTATATTACCCTCTGGGGCCAACGTCCTGACTTTC.

Here the CDR3 reads CASSGKQATYEQYF. CDR3 bases: TGTGCCAGCAGTGGGAAACAGGCCACCTACGAGCAGTACTTC. V usage is TRBV2 and J usage is TRBJ2-7, with D possibly TRBD1 on 5 matching bases. Trimming cost V 4 bases and J 2 bases, with 12 bases left between them. Germline V gene lookup returns CDR1 SNHLY and CDR2 FYNNEI. This CDR3 comprises 14 residues.

This clone has more than one count but fewer than ten. The chain carries TRBV2 and TRBJ1-1, with D maybe TRBD1 (5 bases). V lost 2 bases and J 4 bases, leaving 11 bases between the germline ends. CDR3 length: 14 residues. Germline assignment: CDR1 SNHLY and CDR2 FYNNEI. The CDR3: CASSETRRGTEAFF. DNA of the CDR3: TGTGCCAGCAGTGAAACCAGGAGGGGCACTGAAGCTTTCTTT.

The J gene is TRBJ1-5, the V gene TRBV28; D unclear. CDR1 MDHEN and CDR2 SYDVKM come from the germline V gene. CDR3 size: 15 residues. Trimming pared 6 bases from V and 0 bases from J, leaving 12 bases between. The CDR3 region is CASRIATYSNQPQHF. Here the CDR3 DNA reads TGTGCCAGCAGAATCGCAACTTATAGCAATCAGCCCCAGCATTTT.

This sequence joins TRBV27 and TRBJ2-3; TRBD1 is a possible D gene (6 bases). Germline V CDR1 and CDR2: MNHEY, SMNVEV (reference sequence). Trimming took off 6 bases at V and 6 bases at J, with 13 bases between the two ends. CDR3 length equals 13 residues. The CDR3 here is CASSVRGMDTQYF. For the CDR3, the DNA is TGTGCCAGCAGCGTAAGGGGGATGGATACGCAGTATTTT.

Concerning this clone itself: Within the sample, other DNA sequences also encode this same CDR3. Here the CDR3 reads CASSYSDTYEQYF. The CDR3 DNA reads as TGTGCCAGCAGTTATTCGGACACCTACGAGCAGTACTTC. This chain links TRBV6-5 with TRBJ2-7, with a tentative D call TRBD1 (5 bases). The V gene lost 3 bases and the J gene lost 2 bases, with 8 bases spanning the gap. This CDR3 is built from 13 residues. Germline V gene sequence: CDR1 MNHEY, CDR2 SVGAGI.

The V call is TRBV27, the J call TRBJ2-3; TRBD1 might be the D (6 bases). V was shortened by 5 bases and J by 6 bases, with 18 bases between the two germline ends. Germline V CDR1 and CDR2: MNHEY, SMNVEV (reference sequence). The CDR3 spans 15 residues. CDR3 in amino acids: CASSPSHRDGDTQYF. The CDR3 DNA is TGTGCCAGCAGTCCCTCCCACAGGGATGGCGATACGCAGTATTTT.

The rearrangement uses TRBV4-2 and TRBJ2-7; 8 nucleotides line up with TRBD1. Germline V gives CDR1 LGHNA, CDR2 YNFKEQ. J was trimmed by 2 bases and V by 3 bases; bases with no gene match: 3. This CDR3 spans 14 amino acids. The CDR3 DNA reads as TGTGCCAGCAGCCAGGGGGACAGGACCTACGAGCAGTACTTC. It is translated as CASSQGDRTYEQYF.

The chain uses TRBV6-1 and TRBJ2-6, with 8 nucleotides matching TRBD1. The CDR3 sequence is 19 residues long. Unmatched junction bases numbered 11, after V lost 4 bases and J lost 0 bases. CDR1 and CDR2 from the germline V gene are MNHNS and SASEGT. The CDR3 is CASSGDPGQVLSGANVLTF. In DNA, the CDR3 is TGTGCCAGCAGTGGCGACCCGGGACAGGTACTCTCTGGGGCCAACGTCCTGACTTTC.

The V and J genes are TRBV7-8 and TRBJ1-1; D gene uncertain. V lost 5 bases to trimming and J lost 0 bases, with 16 bases between them. There are 16 residues in the CDR3. Germline V gene lookup returns CDR1 SGHVS and CDR2 FQNEAQ. The CDR3 DNA follows: TGTGCCAGCAGCCCGCTCCTCGATGGAATGAACACTGAAGCTTTCTTT. This codes for CASSPLLDGMNTEAFF.

The V call is TRBV7-9, the J call TRBJ2-3; D remains ambiguous. The germline V gene encodes CDR1 SEHNR and CDR2 FQNEAQ (reference sequence). The CDR3 has 13 amino acids. V was trimmed by 0 bases and J by 6 bases, leaving 7 bases between them. For the CDR3, the DNA is TGTGCCAGCAGCTTAGCGCTTGACGATACGCAGTATTTT. This translates into CASSLALDDTQYF.